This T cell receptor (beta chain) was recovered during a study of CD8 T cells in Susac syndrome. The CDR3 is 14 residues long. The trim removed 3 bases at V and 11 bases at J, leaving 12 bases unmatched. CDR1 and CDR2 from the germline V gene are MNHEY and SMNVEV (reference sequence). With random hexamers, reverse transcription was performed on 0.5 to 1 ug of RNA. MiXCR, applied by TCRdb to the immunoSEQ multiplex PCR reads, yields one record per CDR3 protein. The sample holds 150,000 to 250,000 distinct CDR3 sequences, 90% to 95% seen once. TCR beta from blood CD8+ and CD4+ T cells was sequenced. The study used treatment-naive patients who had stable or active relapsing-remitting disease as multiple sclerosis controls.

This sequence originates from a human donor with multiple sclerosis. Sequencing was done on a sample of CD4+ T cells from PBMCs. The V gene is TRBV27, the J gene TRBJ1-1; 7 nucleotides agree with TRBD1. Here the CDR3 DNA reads TGTGCCAGCAGTTTGGTCGTAGGGGGGACAGATGCTTTCTTT. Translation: CASSLVVGGTDAFF.